These 15 T cell receptor beta chains originate from one sample sequenced in a study of Ad26.COV2.S vaccination and SARS-CoV-2 variants. Measured with immunoSEQ multiplex PCR; TCRdb has only the in-frame clones, and not every one. This sample has roughly 150,000 clones, with roughly 89% found just once. The source material was peripheral blood, sampled after recovery from COVID-19. The receptors shown here come from a human donor who had recovered from COVID-19.

The V call is TRBV11-2, the J call TRBJ2-5; TRBD2 is a possible D gene (6 bases). The CDR3 is made up of 14 amino acids. Trimming pared 4 bases from V and 4 bases from J, leaving 13 bases between. The germline CDR1 and CDR2 sequences are SGHAT and FQNNGV. DNA of the CDR3: TGTGCCAGCAGCTGGAGGGCAGAGCTAGAGACCCAGTACTTC. Translating gives CASSWRAELETQYF.

The chain joins TRBV7-6 to TRBJ2-5, with D possibly TRBD2 on 5 matching bases. The length of the CDR3 is 11 residues. Germline V lookup: CDR1 SGHVS, CDR2 FNYEAQ. V lost 4 bases, J lost 9 bases, and 9 bases lay in between. CDR3 amino acids: CASSSEGAQYF. CDR3 in DNA: TGTGCCAGCAGCTCAGAGGGAGCCCAGTACTTC.

CDR3 region: CATSRQGDTGELFF. CDR3 DNA: TGTGCCACCAGCCGTCAGGGGGACACCGGGGAGCTGTTTTTT. The rearrangement uses TRBV15 and TRBJ2-2, with 7 bases that match TRBD1. Germline CDR1 LNHNV, CDR2 YYDKDF (reference sequence). The CDR3 extends over 14 amino acids. V lost 5 bases and J lost 3; bases outside the gene matches: 3.

This sequence joins TRBV28 and TRBJ1-6; tentatively, D is TRBD1 (5 bases). Germline CDR1 is MDHEN and CDR2 is SYDVKM. V lost 2 bases and J 9 bases, leaving 20 bases between the germline ends. The CDR3 sequence is 17 residues long. The DNA of the CDR3 is TGTGCCAGCAGTTTACCCCAAAGGGGCCCCGGGGGTTCACCCCTCCACTTT. Amino acids: CASSLPQRGPGGSPLHF.

This rearrangement joins TRBV5-1 to TRBJ2-3; D gene ambiguous. The ends were cut back, 4 bases at V and 1 base at J, with 4 bases in the middle. The CDR3 covers 12 residues. CDR1 SGHRS and CDR2 YFSETQ come from the germline V gene. CDR3 nucleotides: TGCGCCAGCAGCCGGCGCACAGATACGCAGTATTTT. Its translation: CASSRRTDTQYF.

This chain uses TRBV5-1 with TRBJ2-1; TRBD2 aligns across 8 bases. The CDR3 loop spans 15 amino acids. V gave up 0 bases and J gave up 10 bases; unmatched junction bases: 9. The germline gives CDR1 SGHRS, CDR2 YFSETQ. Written as DNA, the CDR3 is TGCGCCAGCAGCTTGGCCCGGGGGGGCACAATGGAGCAGTTCTTC. Protein sequence: CASSLARGGTMEQFF.

The chain has TRBV5-4 and TRBJ2-1, with D possibly matching TRBD2 (5 bases). CDR1 is SGHNT, CDR2 YYREEE, per germline (reference sequence). Trimming left V 0 bases short and J 5 bases short, with 18 bases between. The CDR3 has 17 residues. The CDR3 DNA reads as TGTGCCAGCAGCTTGGCCGGGGAACGTCCTACGAACAATGAGCAGTTCTTC. It yields the protein CASSLAGERPTNNEQFF.

The rearrangement links TRBV7-9 to TRBJ2-3; 10 positions match TRBD1. The junction had 2 bases not matched to a gene; V was cut back by 4 bases and J by 1 base. Germline-derived CDR1 and CDR2 are SEHNR and FQNEAQ (reference sequence). CDR3 length: 15 amino acids. CDR3 amino acids: CASSSTGGGTDTQYF. CDR3 DNA: TGTGCCAGCAGCTCGACAGGGGGCGGCACAGATACGCAGTATTTT.

The chain is built from TRBV25-1 and TRBJ1-5; D is perhaps TRBD1 (5 bases). Germline lookup yields CDR1 MGHDK and CDR2 SYGVNS. The CDR3 consists of 15 residues. The V end lost 3 bases, the J end lost 0 bases, and 9 bases lay between the germline ends. For the CDR3, the DNA is TGTGCCAGCAGTGACGGGGCCTATAGCAATCAGCCCCAGCATTTT. Its protein product is CASSDGAYSNQPQHF.

This clone was seen only once. The V call is TRBV9, the J call TRBJ2-3; 12 positions agree with TRBD2. The germline V gene encodes CDR1 SGDLS and CDR2 YYNGEE. The CDR3 contains 16 residues. V was pared by 0 bases and J by 5 bases, with 4 bases of the junction left unmatched. The CDR3 loop is CASSVDTSGGIDTQYF. Written as DNA, the CDR3 is TGTGCCAGCAGCGTAGACACTAGCGGGGGGATAGATACGCAGTATTTT.

The chain links TRBV15 to TRBJ2-5; D might be TRBD2 (6 bases). V was trimmed by 5 bases and J by 3 bases, leaving 7 bases between them. Germline V lookup: CDR1 LNHNV, CDR2 YYDKDF (reference sequence). There are 12 residues in the CDR3. In DNA form, the CDR3 reads TGTGCCACCAGCGGAGGGGAAGAGACCCAGTACTTC. Amino acids: CATSGGEETQYF.

The chain joins TRBV6-6 to TRBJ1-1; D unclear. The CDR3 extends over 13 amino acids. Between the trimmed V and J ends, which lost 6 bases and 4 bases, there was a span of 12 bases. From germline, CDR1 is MNHNY and CDR2 SVGAGI (reference sequence). CDR3 sequence reads: CASRTSRATEAFF. Written as DNA, the CDR3 is TGTGCCAGCAGAACATCGAGAGCCACTGAAGCTTTCTTT.

The genes are TRBV7-9 and TRBJ1-1; 12 bases fit TRBD1. The CDR3 has 16 amino acids. The germline gives CDR1 SEHNR, CDR2 FQNEAQ (reference sequence). The J segment lost 0 bases and the V segment lost 5 bases, leaving 4 bases of the junction unmatched. CDR3 amino acids: CASSPGQGALNTEAFF. In DNA, the CDR3 is TGTGCCAGCAGCCCGGGACAGGGGGCCTTGAACACTGAAGCTTTCTTT. Full variable domain (outside the CDR3, taken from reference TRBV7-9 and TRBJ1-1): DTGVSQNPRHKITKRGQNVTFRCDPISEHNRLYWYRQTLGQGPEFLTYFQNEAQLEKSRLLSDRFSAERPKGSFSTLEIQRTEQGDSAMYLCASSPGQGALNTEAFFGQGTRLTVV.

The V call is TRBV7-2, the J call TRBJ2-5, with D possibly TRBD2 on 7 matching bases. The CDR3 has 15 amino acids. Germline V gene sequence: CDR1 SGHTA, CDR2 FQGNSA. V lost 5 bases to trimming and J lost 4 bases, with 17 bases between them. The CDR3 nucleotides are TGTGCCAGCAGCCCCGGGGGGCCCGGTGGAGAGACCCAGTACTTC. Protein product: CASSPGGPGGETQYF.

The chain uses TRBV5-4 and TRBJ2-3; 9 bases are a match to TRBD1. V was clipped by 4 bases and J by 1 base; unmatched bases: 13. Germline values: CDR1 SGHNT, CDR2 YYREEE (reference sequence). The CDR3 is made up of 18 amino acids. The DNA of the CDR3 is TGTGCCAGCAGCCCGGCCGGGACAGGGAACCATGGCACAGATACGCAGTATTTT. Protein: CASSPAGTGNHGTDTQYF.